What follows is one TCR beta chain and its context. The antigen is unknown. CD4+CD25+CD127- Tregs, CD4+CD25- non-Tregs, CD4 and CD8 cells were sorted. Sequenced by immunoSEQ multiplex PCR; TCRdb stores in-frame clones only, minus some. The table has about 110,000 clones, roughly 90% seen once. Unmatched junction bases numbered 6, after V lost 1 base and J lost 5 bases. The CDR3 extends over 15 amino acids. Germline V lookup: CDR1 MNHEY, CDR2 SVGAGI. The data originate from a study of Tregs in tolerant kidney transplant recipients. Study-level findings and limits: Few patients were studied, so findings need validation in larger groups.

The chain uses TRBV6-5 and TRBJ1-1; TRBD1 matches 8 bases. The sequence was obtained from a human donor who received a combined kidney and bone marrow transplant. The sample in question was CD4+ T cells from blood, obtained before the transplant. In nucleotides, the CDR3 is TGTGCCAGCAGTTACTACGGGACAGGAGTTACTGAAGCTTTCTTT. Amino acids: CASSYYGTGVTEAFF.